The 5 T cell receptor beta chains below all came from one sample that was sequenced in a study of tumor and adjacent non-tumor tissue in lung cancer. Three rounds of nested PCR, following a modified ARM-PCR protocol, produced the TCRbeta library. In TCRdb, the multiplex PCR reads were re-called with MiXCR into one record per CDR3 protein. The sample yields 68,000 or so distinct CDR3 sequences, around 60% seen once. The template was RNA from unsorted bulk tissue. The sample was lung tumor tissue. The origin of the receptors is a man in his fifties with non-small cell lung cancer.

The rearrangement uses TRBV11-2 and TRBJ2-1; tentative D call: TRBD1 (5 bases). This CDR3 is built from 15 residues. Germline CDR1 is SGHAT and CDR2 is FQNNGV. V lost 4 bases and J 2 bases, leaving 12 bases between the germline ends. Written as DNA, the CDR3 is TGTGCCAGCAGCTCGGATAGGGGCGCCTACAATGAGCAGTTCTTC. Translating it yields CASSSDRGAYNEQFF.

This clonotype was seen a few times. This chain joins TRBV28 and TRBJ1-5, with D unresolved. V dropped 2 bases and J dropped 1 base, with 21 bases sitting between them. CDR3 size: 19 residues. Germline-derived CDR1 and CDR2 are MDHEN and SYDVKM. In DNA, the CDR3 is TGTGCCAGCAGTTTAGGGCAACACCAAAGGTATTCCAGCAATCAGCCCCAGCATTTT. Encoded protein: CASSLGQHQRYSSNQPQHF.

As for this clonotype: This sequence may be a read error, since a much larger clone differs from it by one base. No conserved phenylalanine or tryptophan is present at the end of the CDR3, so a read error is the likely explanation. The chain has TRBV6-2 or TRBV6-3 and TRBJ2-7; 7 nucleotides line up with TRBD2. This CDR3 has 12 amino acids. J gave up 0 bases and V 9 bases, and 2 bases lay outside the gene matches. Germline assignment: CDR1 MNHEY and CDR2 SVGEGT. CDR3 coding DNA: TGTGCCAGATGGACTAGCTCCTACGAGCAGTACCTC. It is translated as CARWTSSYEQYL.

The V and J genes are TRBV5-1 and TRBJ1-1; no clear D gene. The V and J ends lost 3 bases and 12 bases respectively, with 21 bases between them. Germline V gene sequence: CDR1 SGHRS, CDR2 YFSETQ. CDR3 size: 14 residues. This CDR3 is CASSSSGMGTESFF. In DNA, the CDR3 is TGCGCCAGCAGCTCGAGCGGGATGGGCACCGAATCTTTCTTT.

The rearrangement links TRBV28 to TRBJ1-2, with TRBD1 matching over 7 bases. Germline assignment: CDR1 MDHEN and CDR2 SYDVKM. This CDR3 comprises 14 residues. V lost 6 bases to trimming and J lost 10 bases; unmatched junction nucleotides: 14. CDR3 sequence reads: CASSKGDSSKDYTF. CDR3 DNA: TGTGCCAGCAGCAAAGGGGACAGCAGCAAGGACTACACCTTC.